This T cell receptor (beta chain) was sequenced during a study of regulatory T cells in long-lasting Graves disease. About the research overall: New Graves' disease cases had less than 3 months of antithyroid drugs. Study results and limitations: Patients with persistent disease showed a bias toward TRBV28, TRBJ1-2 and TRBJ2-5.

Arm-PCR of CDR3 regions and iRepertoire HTBI primers were the basis on which TCR beta libraries were built. TCRdb reprocessed the multiplex PCR reads via MiXCR and lists one record per CDR3 protein. The sample comprises 400,000 to 550,000 distinct CDR3 sequences, about a sixth of which are singletons, and 20% to 25% rests with the top ten. Regarding time point: newly diagnosed GD, antithyroid drugs for less than 3 months. Construction of the TCR library relied on RNA isolated from PBMCs. The source of the patients was an endocrinology department in Xi'an, China. The CDR3 length is 14 residues. Germline V gene lookup returns CDR1 SGHRS and CDR2 YFSETQ. V gave up 2 bases and J gave up 6 bases, with 13 bases separating them. Comments on this clonotype: Its specificity is unknown.

The sample was also reused in another study, on T cells in Graves' hyperthyroidism and ophthalmopathy. That work states: During a first-round RT-PCR of the TCR CDR3, the HTBI primer set was used.

The origin of this receptor is a woman younger than 35 with Graves disease. The rearrangement uses TRBV5-1 and TRBJ2-3; D is perhaps TRBD2 (5 bases). This material consisted of peripheral blood mononuclear cells (PBMCs), taken at new diagnosis, from a patient treated with antithyroid drugs. CDR3 sequence: CASSFEPRADTQYF. CDR3 bases: TGCGCCAGCAGCTTTGAACCGAGGGCGGATACGCAGTATTTT.